The next 2 T cell receptor beta chains were all read from a single sample in a study of T cells in Graves' hyperthyroidism and ophthalmopathy. RNA transcripts gave rise to amplified TCR beta CDR3 regions. Carried out on the TCR CDR3, a first-round RT-PCR used the HTBI primer set. TCRdb called the multiplex PCR reads again in MiXCR, with one record for every CDR3 protein. This table has about 380,000 distinct CDR3 sequences, less than 20% appearing once. The sample comprised blood. These receptors were collected from a man between 18 and 29 years old with Graves' ophthalmopathy.

The chain employs TRBV5-1 and TRBJ2-1; 14 bases fit TRBD2. Unmatched junction bases numbered 7, after V lost 3 bases and J lost 2 bases. The CDR3 runs to 18 residues. Germline V lookup: CDR1 SGHRS, CDR2 YFSETQ. The CDR3 spells CASSSRTSGGPPYNEQFF. CDR3 nucleotides: TGCGCCAGCAGCTCGAGGACTAGCGGGGGGCCTCCCTACAATGAGCAGTTCTTC. Using reference TRBV5-1 and TRBJ2-1 for the parts outside the CDR3, the full variable domain is KAGVTQTPRYLIKTRGQQVTLSCSPISGHRSVSWYQQTPGQGLQFLFEYFSETQRNKGNFPGRFSGRQFSNSRSEMNVSTLELGDSALYLCASSSRTSGGPPYNEQFFGPGTRLTVL.

This clonotype was observed many times. This chain uses TRBV27 with TRBJ2-4, with 10 nucleotides matching TRBD2. After removal of 6 bases from V and 6 bases from J, the junction contained 8 bases not matched to a gene. In germline, CDR1 is MNHEY, CDR2 SMNVEV (reference sequence). The CDR3 is 15 residues long. CDR3 coding DNA: TGTGCCAGCAGCAAATCGGGACTAGCGCTAAACATTCAGTACTTC. It encodes CASSKSGLALNIQYF.